This T cell receptor (beta chain) came from a study of blood T cell repertoires in COVID-19. On the study more broadly: PBMCs, B-cell-depleted T cells, or T cells provided the cDNA or gDNA that made up the material.

Seattle patients were enrolled during active infection and followed longitudinally. Produced via immunoSEQ multiplex PCR; TCRdb's table is partial and in-frame only. The data hold roughly 150,000 clones, with around 87% observed a single time. The TCR originated in an elderly woman with COVID-19, enrolled during active disease. Source material: peripheral blood.

The CDR3 region is CASSSRTSGSVNEQFF. CDR3 DNA: TGTGCCAGCAGTTCTCGGACTAGCGGGAGTGTAAATGAGCAGTTCTTC. The gene calls are TRBV28 and TRBJ2-1, with TRBD2 matching 13 bases. This CDR3 is 16 amino acids long. J was trimmed by 7 bases and V by 4 bases; bases with no gene match: 7. CDR1 and CDR2 from the germline V gene are MDHEN and SYDVKM. The full variable domain, in which reference TRBV28 and TRBJ2-1 provide the parts outside the CDR3, is DVKVTQSSRYLVKRTGEKVFLECVQDMDHENMFWYRQDPGLGLRLIYFSYDVKMKEKGDIPEGYSVSREKKERFSLILESASTNQTSMYLCASSSRTSGSVNEQFFGPGTRLTVL.